These 25 T cell receptor beta chains share one sample of origin, sequenced in a study of a mutant IDH1 vaccine in newly diagnosed glioma. Indicated time point: baseline, week 1 (first vaccination visit). Treatment noted: pre-vaccination baseline after standard-of-care therapy. TCRdb keeps only in-frame clones here, not all; method: immunoSEQ multiplex PCR. Of more than 80,000 clones listed, 83% are singletons. Sequencing was performed on PBMCs, taken from a glioma patient treated with radiotherapy, temozolomide or both. All receptors come from a woman aged 45-60 years with glioma.

The CDR3 DNA is TGTGCCAGCAGTCCCACTAGCGGGGGTATAAGCACAGATACGCAGTATTTT. As protein: CASSPTSGGISTDTQYF. The chain joins TRBV27 to TRBJ2-3, with TRBD2 matching 11 bases. Germline V lookup: CDR1 MNHEY, CDR2 SMNVEV (reference sequence). CDR3 length: 17 amino acids. After removal of 5 bases from V and 0 bases from J, the junction contained 7 bases not matched to a gene.

The chain joins TRBV19 to TRBJ1-5, with a weak D call TRBD1 (6 bases). Trimming stripped 7 bases from V and 0 bases from J, with 13 bases between. CDR1 is LNHDA and CDR2 is SQIVND in the germline V gene (reference sequence). The length of the CDR3 is 15 residues. The chain's CDR3 is CASKGGGNSNQPQHF. CDR3 nucleotide sequence: TGTGCCAGTAAGGGGGGCGGGAATAGCAATCAGCCCCAGCATTTT.

This chain uses TRBV5-1 with TRBJ1-1, with 7 bases fitting TRBD1. The CDR3 length is 16 residues. Trimming removed 0 bases from V and 4 bases from J; junction bases left unmatched: 9. Germline CDR1 SGHRS, CDR2 YFSETQ. The CDR3 protein is CASSLARGAWGTEAFF. The CDR3 nucleotides read TGCGCCAGCAGCTTGGCCAGGGGGGCCTGGGGCACTGAAGCTTTCTTT. Looking up the rest from reference TRBV5-1 and TRBJ1-1 gives the full variable domain: KAGVTQTPRYLIKTRGQQVTLSCSPISGHRSVSWYQQTPGQGLQFLFEYFSETQRNKGNFPGRFSGRQFSNSRSEMNVSTLELGDSALYLCASSLARGAWGTEAFFGQGTRLTVV.

The chain couples TRBV6-5 to TRBJ1-1; TRBD1 is a possible D gene (5 bases). V was cut by 0 bases and J by 5 bases, with 16 bases left in between. Germline V gene sequence: CDR1 MNHEY, CDR2 SVGAGI. This CDR3 region has 16 residues. The CDR3 here is CASSYSSGRLKTEAFF. DNA of the CDR3: TGTGCCAGCAGTTACTCGTCGGGGCGGCTAAAGACTGAAGCTTTCTTT.

The genes are TRBV30 and TRBJ2-5, with D perhaps matching TRBD2 (7 bases). The CDR3 loop spans 15 amino acids. V lost 0 bases and J 5 bases, leaving 16 bases between the germline ends. Looked up from germline, CDR1 is GTSNPN and CDR2 is SVGIG (reference sequence). CDR3 sequence reads: CAWSVGRGGQETQYF. The CDR3 nucleotides read TGTGCCTGGAGTGTAGGGAGGGGGGGGCAGGAGACCCAGTACTTC. The whole variable domain, filled in from reference TRBV30 and TRBJ2-5, reads SQTIHQWPATLVQPVGSPLSLECTVEGTSNPNLYWYRQAAGRGLQLLFYSVGIGQISSEVPQNLSASRPQDRQFILSSKKLLLSDSGFYLCAWSVGRGGQETQYFGPGTRLLVL.

The table lists this clone with a few counts. This rearrangement joins TRBV7-9 to TRBJ2-1, with 12 bases that match TRBD2. This CDR3 spans 15 amino acids. V shed 6 bases, J shed 7 bases, and the junction held 7 bases outside the gene matches. Germline-derived CDR1 and CDR2 are SEHNR and FQNEAQ (reference sequence). CDR3 residues: CASRASGGVGNEQFF. CDR3 bases: TGTGCCAGCAGGGCTAGCGGGGGGGTAGGTAATGAGCAGTTCTTC.

The V and J genes are TRBV9 and TRBJ1-6; weak D call: TRBD1 (5 bases). Germline V gene lookup returns CDR1 SGDLS and CDR2 YYNGEE. The CDR3 runs 15 residues. V lost 1 base, J lost 9 bases, and 14 bases lay in between. In nucleotides, the CDR3 is TGTGCCAGCAGCGTAAGCGGGGGATTAGGTTCACCCCTCCACTTT. Translation gives CASSVSGGLGSPLHF.

This sequence joins TRBV10-3 and TRBJ2-1; D is uncertain. V was pared by 2 bases and J by 5 bases, with 13 bases between. The CDR3 is made up of 15 amino acids. Germline V lookup: CDR1 ENHRY, CDR2 SYGVKD. This CDR3 is CAISEADWANNEQFF. The CDR3, as DNA: TGTGCCATCAGTGAGGCCGATTGGGCTAACAATGAGCAGTTCTTC.

This clone occurred once. The CDR3 DNA reads as TGTGCCAGCAGCCCAGGGACTAGCGGGGGCCCGAGAGGGGAGCTGTTTTTT. Protein: CASSPGTSGGPRGELFF. The chain employs TRBV27 and TRBJ2-2, with TRBD2 matching 14 bases. The junction had 11 bases not matched to a gene; V was cut back by 6 bases and J by 8 bases. Germline CDR1 reads MNHEY; CDR2 reads SMNVEV (reference sequence). The CDR3 is 17 residues long.

Written as DNA, the CDR3 is TGCAGCGTCCAGGAGGGTGGGGAAAAACTGTTTTTT. It yields the protein CSVQEGGEKLFF. J is TRBJ1-4 and V is TRBV29-1; D not resolved. V was shortened by 6 bases and J by 8 bases, with 13 bases between the two germline ends. CDR3 length: 12 amino acids. Germline V gives CDR1 SQVTM, CDR2 ANQGSEA.

The chain has TRBV5-4 and TRBJ2-3, with 9 bases matching TRBD2. The trim removed 2 bases at V and 2 bases at J, leaving 3 bases unmatched. The germline V gene has CDR1 SGHNT and CDR2 YYREEE (reference sequence). CDR3 length: 15 residues. CDR3 loop: CASSLAGGPTDTQYF. The CDR3 DNA follows: TGTGCCAGCAGCTTAGCGGGGGGACCCACAGATACGCAGTATTTT.

This clone came up a few times. The V gene is TRBV7-8, the J gene TRBJ1-1; D not certain. Germline CDR1 SGHVS, CDR2 FQNEAQ. V shed 5 bases and J shed 3 bases, with 4 bases lying between them. This CDR3 contains 11 residues. CDR3 in amino acids: CASSVDTEAFF. The CDR3 nucleotides are TGTGCCAGCAGCGTGGACACTGAAGCTTTCTTT.

The chain recombines TRBV30 with TRBJ1-6, with a possible D match to TRBD1 (5 bases). Germline V gene sequence: CDR1 GTSNPN, CDR2 SVGIG (reference sequence). V was trimmed by 2 bases and J by 8 bases, leaving 16 bases between them. CDR3 size: 15 residues. In DNA form, the CDR3 reads TGTGCCTGGAGTAGGGACCTCCAGGTTGATTCACCCCTCCACTTT. Protein: CAWSRDLQVDSPLHF.

This CDR3 reads CASSLRQGLETQYF. The CDR3 nucleotides are TGTGCCAGCAGCTTACGCCAGGGCCTGGAGACCCAGTACTTC. The rearrangement uses TRBV7-8 and TRBJ2-5; perhaps TRBD1 as D (5 bases). With 2 bases removed from V and 5 bases from J, the gap between germline ends came to 12 bases. The CDR3 loop spans 14 amino acids. CDR1 is SGHVS, CDR2 FQNEAQ, per germline.

The chain combines TRBV5-6 with TRBJ2-2; a weak D match, TRBD1 (6 bases). V lost 6 bases to trimming and J lost 0 bases, with 15 bases between them. Germline V CDR1 and CDR2: SGHDT, YYEEEE. The CDR3 is 16 residues long. CDR3 bases: TGTGCCAGCACCTTCCGAAGGACAGCGAACACCGGGGAGCTGTTTTTT. Translating gives CASTFRRTANTGELFF. Supplemented by reference TRBV5-6 and TRBJ2-2, the full variable domain reads DAGVTQSPTHLIKTRGQQVTLRCSPKSGHDTVSWYQQALGQGPQFIFQYYEEEERQRGNFPDRFSGHQFPNYSSELNVNALLLGDSALYLCASTFRRTANTGELFFGEGSRLTVL.

V usage is TRBV20-1 and J usage is TRBJ1-2; D might be TRBD1 (5 bases). V lost 2 bases and J lost 5, with 6 bases in between. The CDR3 covers 11 residues. Germline CDR1 is DFQATT and CDR2 is SNEGSKA (reference sequence). Here the CDR3 reads CSARWGYGYTF. The CDR3, as DNA: TGCAGTGCTAGATGGGGGTATGGCTACACCTTC.

CDR3 region: CASSRRQGDQPQHF. In DNA form, the CDR3 reads TGTGCCAGCAGTCGTCGACAGGGCGATCAGCCCCAGCATTTT. The chain has TRBV6-5 and TRBJ1-5; TRBD1 matches 7 bases. V was clipped by 5 bases and J by 5 bases; unmatched bases: 6. Germline-derived CDR1 and CDR2 are MNHEY and SVGAGI. The CDR3 runs to 14 residues.

There are a few counts of this clone. Germline is not matched at one junction end, which may reflect a read error. The rearrangement joins TRBV18 to TRBJ2-1; TRBD2 aligns across 7 bases. The CDR3 is 15 residues long. The germline V gene has CDR1 KGHSH and CDR2 LQKENI. The CDR3 nucleotides read TGTGCCAGCTCGCCACTAGCGCAAACCTACAATGAGCAGTTCTTC. This gives the protein CASSPLAQTYNEQFF.

This clone was seen more than once but under ten times. The J gene is TRBJ2-2, the V gene TRBV4-2; a weak D match, TRBD2 (5 bases). Germline V lookup: CDR1 LGHNA, CDR2 YNFKEQ. This CDR3 is 15 amino acids long. Trimming removed 1 base from V and 2 bases from J, with 8 bases in between. This CDR3 is CASSQGGINTGELFF. Here the CDR3 DNA reads TGTGCCAGCAGCCAAGGAGGGATCAACACCGGGGAGCTGTTTTTT.

The chain is built from TRBV23-1 and TRBJ1-1, with 9 bases lining up with TRBD1. TRBV23-1 is an ORF for which the function is uncertain. The CDR3 is made up of 17 amino acids. Unmatched junction bases numbered 12, after V lost 4 bases and J lost 3 bases. DNA of the CDR3: TGCGCCAGCAGTCTTACAGGGGGCGCGGTACTCGACACTGAAGCTTTCTTT. Amino acid sequence: CASSLTGGAVLDTEAFF.

This clone was observed once. The chain joins TRBV25-1 to TRBJ1-2, with no clear D. Trimming left V 5 bases short and J 4 bases short, with 11 bases between. CDR1 is MGHDK, CDR2 SYGVNS, per germline. CDR3 size: 13 residues. CDR3 DNA sequence: TGTGCCAGCAGTAAGGAGGCTTTCTATGGCTACACCTTC. Residues: CASSKEAFYGYTF.

This clone was seen only a few times. The genes are TRBV29-1 and TRBJ1-1; 7 bases fit TRBD1. J was trimmed by 0 bases and V by 4 bases; bases with no gene match: 2. Germline CDR1 is SQVTM and CDR2 is ANQGSEA. CDR3 length equals 13 residues. The CDR3 region has the DNA TGCAGCGTTGGGACAGGACTGAACACTGAAGCTTTCTTT. Amino acids: CSVGTGLNTEAFF.

This chain uses TRBV9 with TRBJ1-6; 9 nucleotides match TRBD1. This CDR3 comprises 16 residues. V lost 2 bases and J lost 3; bases outside the gene matches: 3. Germline V gives CDR1 SGDLS, CDR2 YYNGEE. The CDR3 nucleotides are TGTGCCAGCAGCGTGGGGGACAGGGACTATAATTCACCCCTCCACTTT. Translating gives CASSVGDRDYNSPLHF.

This chain uses TRBV20-1 with TRBJ1-2; the D is unclear. Germline V gene data show CDR1 as DFQATT and CDR2 as SNEGSKA (reference sequence). Trimming shortened V by 5 bases and J by 4 bases, and 2 bases separated the two germline ends. CDR3 length: 9 residues. CDR3 bases: TGCAGTGCTTCCTATGGCTACACCTTC. Translating it yields CSASYGYTF.

Here the CDR3 DNA reads TGTGCCAGCCGGCGGACGGGACAGGGGCTCTATGGCTACACCTTC. Translation gives CASRRTGQGLYGYTF. The rearrangement uses TRBV2 and TRBJ1-2; 10 nucleotides align to TRBD1. This CDR3 spans 15 amino acids. The germline V gene has CDR1 SNHLY and CDR2 FYNNEI. Trimming removed 8 bases from V and 4 bases from J; junction bases left unmatched: 10.